This TCR beta chain was observed in a study of T cell responses to AZD1222 COVID-19 vaccine (dated by TCRdb to about 2021). Notes on the research overall: AZD1222 recipients given second doses at about 4 weeks or at about 12 weeks were pooled, since spike-specific TCR depth and breadth were not found to differ between the two schedules. TCR sequencing was performed for about 250 trial participants, of whom about 200 were given two doses of AZD1222 and approximately 25 were given two doses of MenACWY control vaccine. Trial participants were enrolled by age into 18-55, 56-69 and 70-plus year subgroups, with approximately 160, 26 and 62 TCR-sequenced participants respectively. The paper as a whole reports these results and caveats: Reportedly, close to half of the unique spike-specific TCRs recognized epitopes lying outside the regions that are mutated in the B.1.351 and B.1.1.7 variants. After two AZD1222 doses, both the breadth and the depth of spike-specific TCRs were significantly higher than at day 0 and than in MenACWY recipients. Participants were mostly white British and included more females than males, and it was suggested by the authors that clonal diversity may have been underestimated. Because no day 14 peak-response samples were available, repertoires were characterized only after the peak T cell response. Vaccine-associated CD4 TCRs spanned the whole spike protein, with dominant responses in regions 160-218 and 743-854. Conclusions about previously exposed vaccinees were limited because only six AZD1222 recipients were SARS-CoV-2 seropositive at baseline. In the small 56-69-year group, the increase in depth fell short of significance, most likely because of low power.

Taken with the paper, the label for time point translates to: baseline before first vaccination. Samples from vaccinated people were obtained from the UK trials COV001 and COV002, which included a single-blind randomized controlled phase 2/3 trial of AZD1222 (ChAdOx1 nCoV-19) in healthy adults. For TCRbeta chain sequencing, PBMC samples were collected from trial participants at day 0 and at day 28 after the second dose. The CDR3 regions of human TCRbeta chains were analyzed by immunosequencing. The original methods were these. TCRs in the repertoires were compared against a reference library of SARS-CoV-2-specific TCRs that had been generated with the MIRA antigen-specificity platform. Breadth was defined as the fraction of unique TCRs that were SARS-CoV-2-associated. Depth was defined as the fraction of total T cells that were SARS-CoV-2-associated. Using the MIRA data, every spike-specific TCR was mapped to the spike region that the TCR reacted to and assigned to either a CD4 or a CD8 class. Log10-transformed breadth and depth values were compared by one-way ANOVA with Sidak's multiple comparisons tests. TCRdb carries this immuneACCESS record with in-frame sequences only. Its versions omit some clonotypes, under half of them owing to an unresolved V gene in the studies checked, with the rest unexplained. V and J calls and clone size are given by that table; D and trimming were obtained from the DNA. The sample data list roughly 67,000 clones, and approximately 88% of these were observed just once. Around 21% of the sample comes from the top ten.

For this clone: No antigen is known for it. Base qualities were left out, and no much larger clone turns up one base away.

CDR3 length: 14 amino acids, cysteine to phenylalanine. The sequence is cut down to CDR3 DNA, 42 bases in frame from base 1. V drops 5 bases and J drops 4 bases, leaving 15 bases in between. Via the germline V gene, CDR1 is SGHTA and CDR2 FQGTGA. Specimen: peripheral blood, collected on day 0 of AZD1222 vaccination. The chain uses TRBV7-3 and TRBJ2-7; TRBD2 could be the D gene, as 6 bases match. The TCR sequence derives from an adult in good health. The nucleotides are TGTGCCAGCAGCCCCGAGCTCGGGGGTTACGAGCAGTACTTC. It translates to CASSPELGGYEQYF.